A selection of T cell receptor beta chains follows, all from one sample in a study of blood T cell repertoires in COVID-19. Libraries were prepared by immunoSEQ multiplex PCR; TCRdb keeps only in-frame clonotypes and omits some of them. The sample comprises around 140,000 clones, 81% of which are singletons, and around 8.5% rests with the top ten. Sequencing was performed on peripheral blood. The origin of the receptors is a human donor in a cohort sampled during active COVID-19. The CDR3 runs from the conserved cysteine through the conserved F or W. Each record gives: J gene, D gene, clone size, V gene, CDR3 protein, CDR3 DNA. The D gene is left open where the match is weak. Only some rows state a clone size, as once, few, many or a class for expanded clones.

TRBJ2-7,TRBD2,once,TRBV10-3,CAITEGSSGPYEQYF,TGTGCCATCACCGAGGGGTCTAGCGGACCCTACGAGCAGTACTTC
TRBJ1-1,.,.,TRBV12-3/TRBV12-4,CASSLVRSSEAFF,TGTGCCAGCAGTTTAGTTAGGAGTAGTGAAGCTTTCTTT
TRBJ2-2,TRBD2,.,TRBV5-4,CASSLVGAQLAGRTGELFF,TGTGCCAGCAGCTTGGTGGGAGCCCAACTAGCGGGAAGAACCGGGGAGCTGTTTTTT
TRBJ2-6,.,.,TRBV5-1,CASSNGGPSGANVLTF,TGCGCCAGCAGCAATGGTGGCCCGTCTGGGGCCAACGTCCTGACTTTC
TRBJ2-7,.,.,TRBV28,CASSLAGPPYEQYF,TGTGCCAGCAGTTTAGCAGGGCCCCCCTACGAGCAGTACTTC
TRBJ1-6,TRBD1,.,TRBV27,CASSSHSGGYNSPLHF,TGTGCCAGCAGTTCCCACTCAGGGGGGTATAATTCACCCCTCCACTTT
TRBJ2-7,.,few,TRBV5-1,CASSLAQVGLAEQYF,TGCGCCAGCAGCTTGGCCCAAGTGGGACTGGCCGAGCAGTACTTC
TRBJ1-1,.,.,TRBV2,CASSKQGSAEAFF,TGTGCCAGCAGCAAACAGGGCTCCGCTGAAGCTTTCTTT
TRBJ2-5,TRBD1,.,TRBV28,CASSSTDRMYQETQYF,TGTGCCAGCAGTTCCACGGACAGGATGTACCAAGAGACCCAGTACTTC
TRBJ2-1,TRBD2,.,TRBV19,CASSTPGLNMGEQFF,TGTGCCAGTAGTACCCCGGGACTAAATATGGGTGAGCAGTTCTTC
TRBJ2-7,TRBD1,.,TRBV5-1,CASSWTGEASYEQYF,TGCGCCAGCAGCTGGACAGGGGAGGCCTCCTACGAGCAGTACTTC
TRBJ1-1,.,few,TRBV9,CASSQEGMTASTEAFF,TGTGCCAGCAGTCAGGAAGGTATGACAGCCTCCACTGAAGCTTTCTTT
TRBJ2-7,TRBD2,.,TRBV19,CASSRGGSGRGEQYF,TGTGCCAGTAGTAGGGGAGGTAGCGGGAGAGGCGAGCAGTACTTC